Listed here is a single T cell receptor beta chain. There are many counts of this clonotype. Its antigen has not been determined. Per-base qualities were not stored, and no clone one base away is much larger. The sample belongs to a study of regulatory T cells in long-lasting Graves disease (dated by TCRdb to about 2021). Describing the broader study: Persistent Graves' disease meant more than 5 years of antithyroid drug treatment with TSH receptor autoantibodies that stayed positive. Patients with persistent Graves' disease were compared with patients with newly diagnosed Graves' disease using TCR sequencing and RNA sequencing of peripheral blood. The study took place in China and was registered as a clinical trial. TCR sequencing covered some 13 persistent and approximately 20 newly diagnosed Graves' disease patients, some 35 samples in total. Persistent Graves' disease patients in the clinical cohort had taken antithyroid drugs for roughly 10 years on average.

The sample's time point label, in plain terms: persistent/refractory GD, antithyroid drugs over 5 years with positive TRAb. RNA was extracted from PBMCs in TRIzol for both TCR sequencing and RNA sequencing. Graves' disease was diagnosed according to American Thyroid Association guidelines. Recruitment of patients was carried out at an endocrinology department in Xi'an, China. Each patient gave roughly 10 milliliters of peripheral blood, collected in an EDTA anticoagulant tube. PBMCs were isolated by Ficoll Paque Plus density gradient separation without further T cell sorting. An Agilent 2100 Bioanalyzer and agarose gel were used to check RNA quality, while a NanoDrop 2000 measured RNA concentration. The library was generated by multiplex PCR. Sequencing was performed on an Illumina HiSeq 4000. CDR3 regions were amplified by Arm-PCR with iRepertoire HTBI primers to construct TCR beta libraries. PCR products were gel purified before sequencing. In the source study's methods: A total of 62 TRBV and under 15 TRBJ segments were identified across samples and were used for gene usage analysis of CDR3 amino acid clonotypes. Filtered high-quality paired reads were merged into contigs using COPE and FqMerger. BLAST was used to align contigs to the IMGT TRBV, TRBD and TRBJ reference genes, and CDR3 was defined following IMGT. Highly expanded clones were defined as clonotypes with a frequency above 0.1%. Shannon entropy served as the measure of repertoire diversity, while the Gini coefficient captured V-J evenness. Public clonotypes were defined as clonotypes shared by more than one individual. TCRdb's own reprocessing of the public reads used fastp at Q25 and MiXCR and kept productive beta chains. For every CDR3 protein sequence, its rows merge into one entry that carries the most common genes and DNA. TCRdb's processing, not the authors', yielded these V and J calls. This sample lists a few hundred thousand distinct CDR3 sequences; 20% to 25% were detected once. Approximately 30% of the sample is held by the ten biggest clonotypes.

Findings and caveats that apply to the study as a whole: Only peripheral blood was studied, because thyroid tissue, the primary lesion, was inaccessible. A larger number of public clonotypes was shared among persistent patients (around 2,700) than among newly diagnosed patients (over 850). Compared with newly diagnosed patients, patients with persistent Graves' disease had lower TCR Shannon entropy and fewer highly expanded clones, which suggests clonal expansion. Persistent disease showed preferential use of TRBV28, TRBJ1-2 and TRBJ2-5, whereas newly diagnosed disease favored TRBV20-1 and TRBJ2-1. Only the TCR beta chain was sequenced and analyzed. The authors noted that the small sample size was a limitation that may lower accuracy.

The cysteine opens and the phenylalanine closes a CDR3 of 14 amino acids. CDR3 DNA is the only sequence kept; it has 42 bases, read in frame from the first base. CDR1 and CDR2 are drawn from the germline V gene: SGHTA, FQGNSA. The germline ends are 16 bases apart after V is trimmed by 5 bases and J by 8 bases. Sequencing used peripheral blood mononuclear cells (PBMCs), obtained when the disease was refractory, from a patient treated with antithyroid drugs. The source is a woman in her 40s with Graves disease. Donor details come from another sample of the same person, matched by shared clones. In this chain, TRBV7-2 is recombined with TRBJ1-5; no D gene is confidently identified. The CDR3 region has the sequence CASSRAGQQEPQHF. In nucleotide form, the sequence is TGTGCCAGCAGCCGAGCCGGGCAGCAGGAGCCCCAGCATTTT.